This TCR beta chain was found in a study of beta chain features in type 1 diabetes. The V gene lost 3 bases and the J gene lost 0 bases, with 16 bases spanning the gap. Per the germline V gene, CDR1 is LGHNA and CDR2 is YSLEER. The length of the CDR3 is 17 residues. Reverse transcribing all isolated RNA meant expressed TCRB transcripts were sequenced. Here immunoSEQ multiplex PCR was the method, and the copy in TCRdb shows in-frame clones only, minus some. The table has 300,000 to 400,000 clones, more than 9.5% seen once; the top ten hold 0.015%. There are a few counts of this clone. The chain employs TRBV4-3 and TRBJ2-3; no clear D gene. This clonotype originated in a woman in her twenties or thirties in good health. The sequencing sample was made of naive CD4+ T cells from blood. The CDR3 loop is CASSHEPRSYSTDTQYF. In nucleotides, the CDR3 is TGCGCCAGCAGCCATGAACCCCGGTCATATAGCACAGATACGCAGTATTTT.